A single T cell receptor beta chain is shown here with its context. As yet, its antigen is unknown. This sample stems from a study of shared clonotypes between healthy human individuals. Study at large: The composition of the donors was a couple of women and three men aged 18 to 49. The study used three CD4 naive, three CD4 memory, two CD8 naive and one CD8 memory plate per donor. Study-level findings and limits: The study sampled only blood, and tissue repertoires likely differ.

Trimming pared 3 bases from V and 1 base from J, leaving 10 bases between. The CDR3 extends over 14 amino acids. CDR1 and CDR2 (germline): MDHEN, SYDVKM. Naivety among CD8 cells was defined by CD45RO negativity and positive CCR7 selection, thereby excluding terminally differentiated effector memory CD45RA+ cells. Original methodology: Quality scores were absent from the junction-only immunoSEQ sequences, so filtering differed. Sequenced by immunoSEQ multiplex PCR; TCRdb stores in-frame clones only, minus some. That table gives V, J and clone size, and the DNA gave D and trimming. The sample includes approximately 600,000 clones, roughly 95% of them seen just once.

This chain links TRBV28 with TRBJ2-7; D ambiguous. Material for sequencing was naive CD8+ T cells sorted from blood. This receptor was taken from a woman in her twenties or thirties in good health. CDR3 residues: CASSFQVFSYEQYF. For the CDR3, the DNA is TGTGCCAGCAGTTTTCAGGTTTTTTCCTACGAGCAGTACTTC.